This T cell receptor beta chain was identified during a study of blood T cell repertoires in COVID-19. The wider study: Researchers got acute and convalescent COVID-19 samples from the United States, Italy and Spain. From T cells, B-cell-depleted T cells, or PBMCs came the material, which was cDNA or gDNA.

Per the authors' pipeline: Reference gene primers were amplified, and this amplification served to estimate nucleated cell counts. Using immunoSEQ multiplex PCR, the repertoire was profiled, and TCRdb retains in-frame clones only, with some absent. V, J and clone size are those of that table, while D and trimming were read from the DNA. The sample lists 95,000 to 150,000 clones; over 80% were seen once. The TCR sequence derives from a woman in her 70s with acute or convalescent COVID-19. The sequencing input was peripheral blood.

CDR3 sequence: CASSQDREESQPQHF. The CDR3 DNA sequence: TGTGCCAGCAGCCAAGACAGGGAGGAGAGTCAGCCCCAGCATTTT. The chain recombines TRBV3-1 (or the pseudogene TRBV3-2) with TRBJ1-5, with D tentatively TRBD1 (5 bases). Per germline, CDR1 LGHDT and CDR2 YNNKEL (reference sequence). Trimming removed 0 bases at V and 6 bases at J, with 12 bases between. The CDR3 is 15 residues long.